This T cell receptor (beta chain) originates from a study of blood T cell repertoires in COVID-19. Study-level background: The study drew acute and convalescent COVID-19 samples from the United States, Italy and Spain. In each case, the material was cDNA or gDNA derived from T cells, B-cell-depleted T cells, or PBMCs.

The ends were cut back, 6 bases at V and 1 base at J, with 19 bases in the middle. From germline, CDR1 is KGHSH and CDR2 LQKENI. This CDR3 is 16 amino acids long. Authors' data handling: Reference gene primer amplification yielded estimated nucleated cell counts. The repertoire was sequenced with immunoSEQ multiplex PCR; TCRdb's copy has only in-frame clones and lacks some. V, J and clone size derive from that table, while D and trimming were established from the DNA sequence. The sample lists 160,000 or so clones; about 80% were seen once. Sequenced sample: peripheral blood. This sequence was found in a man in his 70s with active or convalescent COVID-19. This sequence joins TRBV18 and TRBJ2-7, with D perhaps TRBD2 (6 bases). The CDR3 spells CASSPARGSPSYEQYF. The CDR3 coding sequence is TGTGCCAGCTCGCCCGCACGGGGGTCTCCTTCCTACGAGCAGTACTTC.